Below, one T cell receptor (beta chain) is given with its context. Antigen unknown. These data belong to a study of CD8 T cells in ankylosing spondylitis. The CDR3 runs 15 residues. After removal of 1 base from V and 1 base from J, the junction contained 4 bases not matched to a gene. Germline CDR1 SGHRS, CDR2 YFSETQ. Study-level points and caveats: Reports say disease-linked clones showed up significantly more in matched ankylosing spondylitis synovial fluid. The study identified a TCR beta motif of about eight highly homologous variants that appeared characteristic of ankylosing spondylitis blood. Disease-linked clones bore a CD8+ phenotype, appearing relatively rarely in peripheral blood.

Each TCR beta library was made by quantitative 5'-RACE that incorporated molecular barcodes. MiXCR, applied by TCRdb to the 5' RACE reads, yields one record per CDR3 protein. The repertoire includes over 600,000 distinct CDR3 sequences, under 20% of them detected once, and about a fifth sits in the top ten. Sequencing input: blood, either unsorted or a sorted T cell fraction (not recorded which). This TCR was sampled from a male donor with ankylosing spondylitis. The V and J genes are TRBV5-1 and TRBJ2-5, with 7 bases lining up with TRBD1. The CDR3 reads CASSLTGAPQETQYF. The CDR3 nucleotides are TGCGCCAGCAGCTTGACAGGGGCCCCCCAAGAGACCCAGTACTTC. Full variable domain (remainder filled in from reference TRBV5-1 and TRBJ2-5): KAGVTQTPRYLIKTRGQQVTLSCSPISGHRSVSWYQQTPGQGLQFLFEYFSETQRNKGNFPGRFSGRQFSNSRSEMNVSTLELGDSALYLCASSLTGAPQETQYFGPGTRLLVL.